The 31 T cell receptor beta chains listed next were all sequenced from one sample in a study of blood T cells in healthy people across ages. Primers used in a second PCR of about 7 to 12 cycles were a sample-barcoded 5' primer and a J-beta primer mix. MiXCR was run by TCRdb on the 5' RACE reads, yielding one entry per CDR3 protein. The sample consists of 500,000 to 650,000 distinct CDR3 sequences, 27% of them appearing once. These same data were also listed under a study on T cells of mothers and their children.

The sample was blood. The receptors shown here come from a boy aged 2 to 10 in good health.

This chain uses TRBV7-9 with TRBJ1-5, with a tentative D call TRBD1 (5 bases). Per the germline V gene, CDR1 is SEHNR and CDR2 is FQNEAQ (reference sequence). The CDR3 is 14 residues long. V lost 3 bases to trimming and J lost 6 bases, with 12 bases between them. The CDR3 protein is CASSFGGAVQPQHF. DNA of the CDR3: TGTGCCAGCAGCTTTGGCGGGGCAGTTCAGCCCCAGCATTTT.

This clonotype was seen a few times. The chain carries TRBV25-1 and TRBJ1-2; D ambiguous. Germline V gives CDR1 MGHDK, CDR2 SYGVNS. The CDR3 totals 13 residues. The V end was cut by 6 bases, the J end by 4 bases, with 12 bases between. CDR3 sequence: CASSPSSFYGYTF. Written as DNA, the CDR3 is TGTGCCAGCAGCCCGTCCTCATTCTATGGCTACACCTTC.

V gene TRBV20-1 combines with J gene TRBJ2-3; D is unclear. Germline V gene lookup returns CDR1 DFQATT and CDR2 SNEGSKA (reference sequence). The CDR3 consists of 13 residues. V lost 2 bases to trimming and J lost 2 bases, with 8 bases between them. The CDR3 reads CSARPGNTDTQYF. The CDR3 nucleotides are TGCAGTGCTAGACCCGGAAACACAGATACGCAGTATTTT.

The J gene is TRBJ2-5, the V gene TRBV6-5, with D perhaps matching TRBD2 (5 bases). CDR1 and CDR2 from the germline V gene are MNHEY and SVGAGI. The CDR3 sequence is 11 residues long. V lost 8 bases and J 3 bases, leaving 7 bases between the germline ends. CDR3 sequence (DNA): TGTGCCAGCGCGAGGGAAGAGACCCAGTACTTC. Translating gives CASAREETQYF.

The chain combines TRBV12-3 or TRBV12-4 with TRBJ1-5; D possibly corresponds to TRBD1 (5 bases). The CDR3 covers 15 residues. The germline V and J ends were trimmed by 4 bases and 3 bases, with 13 bases remaining between them. The CDR3: CASSYGRVVNQPQHF. For the CDR3, the DNA is TGTGCCAGCAGTTACGGCAGGGTTGTCAATCAGCCCCAGCATTTT.

The chain couples TRBV20-1 to TRBJ1-2; D perhaps matches TRBD1 (5 bases). Germline CDR1 is DFQATT and CDR2 is SNEGSKA (reference sequence). Trimming removed 7 bases from V and 4 bases from J, with 16 bases in between. CDR3 length: 13 amino acids. The CDR3 sequence: CSGLIRDRYGYTF. CDR3 in DNA: TGCAGTGGCCTTATCCGGGACCGCTATGGCTACACCTTC.

This clonotype was detected once. The V and J genes are TRBV27 and TRBJ1-5; D not resolved. V gave up 0 bases and J gave up 11 bases, with 14 bases separating them. The CDR3 consists of 14 residues. Germline CDR1 reads MNHEY; CDR2 reads SMNVEV (reference sequence). CDR3 in DNA: TGTGCCAGCAGTTTATCGCCGGGCGGGGTAGCCCAGCATTTT. Its protein product is CASSLSPGGVAQHF.

The rearrangement links TRBV24-1 to TRBJ1-2, with TRBD1 matching 7 bases. The CDR3 sequence is 14 residues long. Looked up from germline, CDR1 is KGHDR and CDR2 is SFDVKD. V lost 4 bases and J lost 4; bases outside the gene matches: 5. The CDR3 sequence: CATSETDRSYGYTF. CDR3 nucleotide sequence: TGTGCCACCAGTGAAACGGACAGGAGCTATGGCTACACCTTC.

The chain employs TRBV27 and TRBJ1-1; maybe TRBD1 (5 bases). Germline CDR1 MNHEY, CDR2 SMNVEV (reference sequence). Trimming left V 6 bases short and J 4 bases short, with 12 bases between. The CDR3 covers 13 residues. Here the CDR3 reads CASRLQVGTEAFF. The CDR3 coding sequence is TGTGCCAGCAGACTACAGGTGGGCACTGAAGCTTTCTTT.

This rearrangement joins TRBV3-1 to TRBJ2-3; maybe TRBD2 (7 bases). Germline V gene data show CDR1 as LGHDT and CDR2 as YNNKEL (reference sequence). The CDR3 has 15 amino acids. Trimming cost V 4 bases and J 4 bases, with 15 bases left between them. This CDR3 reads CASSRTGGHPDTQYF. For the CDR3, the DNA is TGTGCCAGCAGCCGGACGGGGGGCCATCCAGATACGCAGTATTTT.

V gene TRBV7-9 combines with J gene TRBJ2-1; D might be TRBD1 (5 bases). The CDR3 is 14 amino acids. Trimming pared 5 bases from V and 10 bases from J, leaving 18 bases between. Germline V lookup: CDR1 SEHNR, CDR2 FQNEAQ (reference sequence). CDR3 DNA sequence: TGTGCCAGCAGCCGATCAATGGGGCACGGGGAGCAGTTCTTC. This gives the protein CASSRSMGHGEQFF.

This clonotype was seen a few times. The chain uses TRBV3-1 and TRBJ1-5; 8 nucleotides line up with TRBD1. The V segment lost 2 bases and the J segment 0 bases; nucleotides outside the gene matches: 21. Germline CDR1 reads LGHDT; CDR2 reads YNNKEL (reference sequence). CDR3 length equals 22 residues. The chain's CDR3 is CASSQLRQTGGTPVYSNQPQHF. In DNA, the CDR3 is TGTGCCAGCAGCCAACTTAGACAAACAGGGGGAACTCCAGTATATAGCAATCAGCCCCAGCATTTT.

V and J are TRBV10-3 and TRBJ2-2, with 9 bases lining up with TRBD1. There are 13 residues in the CDR3. CDR1 is ENHRY, CDR2 SYGVKD, per germline. V lost 11 bases and J lost 3; bases outside the gene matches: 4. In DNA form, the CDR3 reads TGTGCCGTCCGGGACAGGGACACCGGGGAGCTGTTTTTT. Its protein is CAVRDRDTGELFF.

V and J are TRBV18 and TRBJ1-6; D may be TRBD1 (5 bases). Germline V CDR1 and CDR2: KGHSH, LQKENI. This CDR3 is built from 19 residues. V was shortened by 4 bases and J by 0 bases, with 19 bases between the two germline ends. CDR3 residues: CASSRVGRVGSSYNSPLHF. The CDR3 region has the DNA TGTGCCAGCTCACGAGTCGGCAGGGTGGGAAGCTCCTATAATTCACCCCTCCACTTT. Full variable domain (rest looked up from reference TRBV18 and TRBJ1-6): NAGVMQNPRHLVRRRGQEARLRCSPMKGHSHVYWYRQLPEEGLKFMVYLQKENIIDESGMPKERFSAEFPKEGPSILRIQQVVRGDSAAYFCASSRVGRVGSSYNSPLHFGNGTRLTVT.

In this sample, this clonotype turned up a few times. The V call is TRBV7-9, the J call TRBJ2-7; D gene ambiguous. The CDR3 covers 13 residues. The V end lost 2 bases, the J end lost 3 bases, and 8 bases lay between the germline ends. Germline CDR1 and CDR2: SEHNR and FQNEAQ (reference sequence). The CDR3 DNA is TGTGCCAGCAGCTTAAAGCCTAGCTACGAGCAGTACTTC. Protein: CASSLKPSYEQYF.

J is TRBJ2-7 and V is TRBV12-3 or TRBV12-4; 7 nucleotides line up with TRBD1. CDR3 length: 14 amino acids. The V gene end was trimmed by 6 bases and the J gene end by 4 bases; junction bases not matched to a gene: 9. CDR3 in amino acids: CASSSTGVIYEQYF. The CDR3 region has the DNA TGTGCCAGCAGCTCTACAGGGGTCATATACGAGCAGTACTTC.

This clonotype was found a few times. The J gene is TRBJ1-5, the V gene TRBV18, with D perhaps TRBD1 (6 bases). The CDR3 runs to 14 residues. With 5 bases removed from V and 1 base from J, the gap between germline ends came to 9 bases. The germline CDR1 and CDR2 sequences are KGHSH and LQKENI. CDR3: CASSFGQSNQPQHF. The CDR3 bases are TGTGCCAGCTCATTCGGACAGAGCAATCAGCCCCAGCATTTT. Complete variable domain (other parts from reference TRBV18 and TRBJ1-5): NAGVMQNPRHLVRRRGQEARLRCSPMKGHSHVYWYRQLPEEGLKFMVYLQKENIIDESGMPKERFSAEFPKEGPSILRIQQVVRGDSAAYFCASSFGQSNQPQHFGDGTRLSIL.

The chain links TRBV12-3 or TRBV12-4 to TRBJ2-7; 9 nucleotides line up with TRBD1. V lost 5 bases, J lost 5 bases, and 10 bases stayed unmatched. This CDR3 has 15 amino acids. The CDR3 region has the DNA TGTGCCAGCAGTGTCGTGACAGGGGGTTCCCACGAGCAGTACTTC. Translated: CASSVVTGGSHEQYF.

This chain joins TRBV9 and TRBJ1-3; D is possibly TRBD1 (6 bases). This CDR3 comprises 14 residues. V lost 4 bases and J lost 7, with 15 bases in between. The germline V gene has CDR1 SGDLS and CDR2 YYNGEE. The CDR3 nucleotides are TGTGCCAGCAGCCCCCGGACAGATTCCAACACCATATATTTT. Translating gives CASSPRTDSNTIYF.

This clonotype was seen only a few times. This chain links TRBV28 with TRBJ2-1; possibly TRBD2 for D (7 bases). Trimming stripped 3 bases from V and 7 bases from J, with 10 bases between. Per germline, CDR1 MDHEN and CDR2 SYDVKM. The CDR3 covers 13 residues. The DNA of the CDR3 is TGTGCCAGCAGTTTTAGGGGGGGGAATGAGCAGTTCTTC. It specifies CASSFRGGNEQFF.

This clonotype has ten or more counts. The gene calls are TRBV7-2 and TRBJ2-1; the D is unclear. Germline V lookup: CDR1 SGHTA, CDR2 FQGNSA. There are 13 residues in the CDR3. The V end was cut by 6 bases, the J end by 0 bases, with 6 bases between. CDR3 DNA: TGTGCCAGCAGTCCTGACTCCTACAATGAGCAGTTCTTC. Its protein product is CASSPDSYNEQFF.

Only a few counts were recorded for this clonotype. The rearrangement links TRBV6-5 to TRBJ1-4; D uncertain. The CDR3 spans 18 residues. Trimming stripped 2 bases from V and 5 bases from J, with 21 bases between. Germline lookup yields CDR1 MNHEY and CDR2 SVGAGI. This CDR3 reads CASSYPFGHPRWNEKLFF. The DNA of the CDR3 is TGTGCCAGCAGTTACCCCTTCGGGCATCCCAGGTGGAATGAAAAACTGTTTTTT.

In its sample, this clonotype was seen a few times. The chain employs TRBV20-1 and TRBJ1-1; no definite D call. Between the trimmed V and J ends, which lost 2 bases and 5 bases, there was a span of 15 bases. The CDR3 is 14 amino acids. The germline V gene encodes CDR1 DFQATT and CDR2 SNEGSKA (reference sequence). This chain's CDR3 is CSARKGGGRTEAFF. The DNA for the CDR3 is TGCAGTGCTAGAAAAGGTGGAGGGCGAACTGAAGCTTTCTTT.

This chain connects TRBV5-4 to TRBJ1-2; 7 bases align to TRBD1. After removal of 0 bases from V and 3 bases from J, the junction contained 2 bases not matched to a gene. The CDR3 contains 14 residues. Germline V lookup: CDR1 SGHNT, CDR2 YYREEE (reference sequence). The CDR3 spells CASSLDTGDYGYTF. CDR3 DNA: TGTGCCAGCAGCTTGGATACAGGGGACTATGGCTACACCTTC.

This clonotype has a handful of counts. The V and J genes are TRBV10-3 and TRBJ2-3; D tentatively reads TRBD1 or TRBD2 (6 bases each). The CDR3 loop spans 18 amino acids. V dropped 2 bases and J dropped 1 base, with 19 bases sitting between them. Germline loops: CDR1 ENHRY, CDR2 SYGVKD. Written as DNA, the CDR3 is TGTGCCATCAGTGAGACGACCCTACCGAGGGGGGGCACAGATACGCAGTATTTT. Amino acids: CAISETTLPRGGTDTQYF.

This clonotype was observed a handful of times. The rearrangement links TRBV11-2 to TRBJ2-3; 7 bases line up with TRBD1. This CDR3 contains 15 residues. The germline gives CDR1 SGHAT, CDR2 FQNNGV. V lost 2 bases, J lost 5 bases, and 7 bases stayed unmatched. This CDR3 reads CASSLLVQGRDTQYF. Written as DNA, the CDR3 is TGTGCCAGCAGCTTATTGGTACAGGGGCGAGATACGCAGTATTTT.

The chain has TRBV10-3 and TRBJ1-4; no clear D gene. Germline values: CDR1 ENHRY, CDR2 SYGVKD. CDR3 size: 13 residues. Trimming removed 4 bases at V and 7 bases at J, with 10 bases between. The CDR3, as DNA: TGTGCCATCAGTGGAATAGGTATTGAAAAACTGTTTTTT. Residues: CAISGIGIEKLFF.

A few counts support this clonotype. J is TRBJ2-5 and V is TRBV7-9; 14 bases align to TRBD2. The CDR3 sequence is 17 residues long. Germline CDR1 reads SEHNR; CDR2 reads FQNEAQ (reference sequence). Unmatched junction bases numbered 7, after V lost 3 bases and J lost 4 bases. The CDR3 nucleotides read TGTGCCAGCAGCTTTGGGACTAGCGGGAGAACTGGAGAGACCCAGTACTTC. Translated: CASSFGTSGRTGETQYF.

This clonotype was counted a few times. The chain combines TRBV5-5 with TRBJ2-7; either TRBD1 or TRBD2 may fit D (5 bases each). V gave up 3 bases and J gave up 7 bases, with 14 bases separating them. CDR3 length: 13 amino acids. Germline assignment: CDR1 SGHKS and CDR2 YYEKEE (reference sequence). The DNA of the CDR3 is TGTGCCAGCAGCTCCGGGACCCCCGGGGAGCAGTACTTC. Encoded protein: CASSSGTPGEQYF. Full variable domain (missing parts from reference TRBV5-5 and TRBJ2-7): DAGVTQSPTHLIKTRGQQVTLRCSPISGHKSVSWYQQVLGQGPQFIFQYYEKEERGRGNFPDRFSARQFPNYSSELNVNALLLGDSALYLCASSSGTPGEQYFGPGTRLTVT.

This chain connects TRBV12-3 or TRBV12-4 to TRBJ1-1, with 12 bases fitting TRBD1. The CDR3 contains 17 residues. V trimming: 1 base; J trimming: 11 bases; junction bases outside the gene matches: 14. CDR3 coding DNA: TGTGCCAGCAGTTTAGGGCGACCCAGGGACAGGGGGCCGGGGGCTTTCTTT. As protein: CASSLGRPRDRGPGAFF.

This clonotype has a count of ten or more. The chain is built from TRBV29-1 and TRBJ1-4, with D perhaps TRBD1 (6 bases). The germline V gene has CDR1 SQVTM and CDR2 ANQGSEA. V was pared by 4 bases and J by 8 bases, with 11 bases between. The CDR3 contains 12 residues. CDR3 region: CSVVARGEKLFF. The CDR3, as DNA: TGCAGCGTTGTGGCCAGGGGAGAAAAACTGTTTTTT.